These 30 T cell receptor beta chains share one sample of origin, sequenced in a study of T cell repertoires in cytomegalovirus infection. TCRdb analysed the reads with MiXCR anew, one entry per CDR3 protein. This table holds around 770,000 distinct CDR3 sequences, roughly 28% found once. These receptors are not linked to any known antigen. Material: cultured CD8+ T cells from PBMCs, obtained from culture after CMV antigen stimulation. The origin of the receptors is a human donor in good health (CMV status not recorded). Some clones in this sample may be carry-over from other donors' samples.

V and J are TRBV7-8 and TRBJ1-1; D is ambiguous. The CDR3 is made up of 14 amino acids. Trimming stripped 6 bases from V and 11 bases from J, with 22 bases between. Germline assignment: CDR1 SGHVS and CDR2 FQNEAQ. CDR3 region: CASSKAARARWAFF. The CDR3 DNA reads as TGTGCCAGCAGTAAGGCAGCACGGGCTCGGTGGGCTTTCTTT.

In its sample, this clonotype was seen a few times. This sequence joins TRBV6-2 or TRBV6-3 and TRBJ1-1, with D uncertain. The ends were cut back, 4 bases at V and 3 bases at J, with 12 bases in the middle. The germline V gene has CDR1 MNHEY and CDR2 SVGEGT. This CDR3 has 14 residues. The CDR3 reads CASSSRWTYTEAFF. The DNA of the CDR3 is TGTGCCAGCAGTTCTAGGTGGACTTACACTGAAGCTTTCTTT.

The rearrangement links TRBV10-3 to TRBJ1-6; D is unresolved. The CDR3 has 15 amino acids. V lost 3 bases to trimming and J lost 7 bases, with 13 bases between them. The germline V gene has CDR1 ENHRY and CDR2 SYGVKD. The CDR3 coding sequence is TGTGCCATCAGTGACAACAGAGAATGGAATTCACCCCTCCACTTT. Its protein product is CAISDNREWNSPLHF.

The chain links TRBV9 to TRBJ2-3; D ambiguous. The CDR3 runs to 16 residues. Germline CDR1 is SGDLS and CDR2 is YYNGEE. V lost 4 bases to trimming and J lost 0 bases, with 15 bases between them. In DNA form, the CDR3 reads TGTGCCAGCAGCCCCGAAGGCGCGCGTAGCACAGATACGCAGTATTTT. It yields the protein CASSPEGARSTDTQYF.

This clonotype came up many times. The rearrangement joins TRBV7-2 to TRBJ2-4; D perhaps matches TRBD2 (5 bases). Trimming removed 0 bases at V and 3 bases at J, with 12 bases between. Germline values: CDR1 SGHTA, CDR2 FQGNSA. CDR3 length: 16 residues. CDR3 DNA sequence: TGTGCCAGCAGCTTAGCCCACGGTGGAGGCAAAAACATTCAGTACTTC. Its translation: CASSLAHGGGKNIQYF.

The chain uses TRBV10-2 and TRBJ2-1, with D possibly matching TRBD2 (6 bases). V lost 7 bases and J lost 0, with 16 bases in between. This CDR3 spans 16 amino acids. Looked up from germline, CDR1 is WSHSY and CDR2 is SAAADI. The DNA of the CDR3 is TGCGCCAGCAAAATGGGCGGGATGAGCTCCTACAATGAGCAGTTCTTC. Translation: CASKMGGMSSYNEQFF.

J is TRBJ1-1 and V is TRBV7-9, with 10 nucleotides matching TRBD1. Germline trimming cut 3 bases from V and 6 bases from J; bases unmatched to any gene: 10. CDR1 SEHNR and CDR2 FQNEAQ come from the germline V gene (reference sequence). The CDR3 runs 16 residues. The CDR3 nucleotides are TGTGCCAGCAGCTTCCGAGGGACAGGGGAAATGTCTGAAGCTTTCTTT. Residues: CASSFRGTGEMSEAFF.

This clonotype was seen a few times. This chain uses TRBV6-5 with TRBJ1-3; no clear D. V dropped 2 bases and J dropped 7 bases, with 15 bases sitting between them. Per germline, CDR1 MNHEY and CDR2 SVGAGI. CDR3 length equals 15 residues. The CDR3 DNA reads as TGTGCCAGCAGTTACGGGTCCCCAGATTACAACACCATATATTTT. Translated, it gives CASSYGSPDYNTIYF.

The sample holds one count of this clonotype. The chain couples TRBV9 to TRBJ2-5, with TRBD2 matching 9 bases. V was pared by 6 bases and J by 5 bases, with 11 bases of the junction left unmatched. This CDR3 region has 15 residues. Germline assignment: CDR1 SGDLS and CDR2 YYNGEE. The CDR3 loop reads CASTASGTSKETQYF. CDR3 DNA sequence: TGTGCCAGCACCGCCTCAGGGACTAGCAAGGAGACCCAGTACTTC. The whole variable domain, filled in from reference TRBV9 and TRBJ2-5, reads DSGVTQTPKHLITATGQRVTLRCSPRSGDLSVYWYQQSLDQGLQFLIQYYNGEERAKGNILERFSAQQFPDLHSELNLSSLELGDSALYFCASTASGTSKETQYFGPGTRLLVL.

This clonotype has only a few counts. The J gene is TRBJ2-1, the V gene TRBV7-6; the D gene could be TRBD1 or TRBD2 (5 bases each). Trimming shortened V by 3 bases and J by 5 bases, and 14 bases separated the two germline ends. Germline V gene data show CDR1 as SGHVS and CDR2 as FNYEAQ. The CDR3 runs 15 residues. The CDR3 protein is CASSFRTRENNEQFF. The CDR3 nucleotides read TGTGCCAGCAGCTTTAGGACACGGGAAAACAATGAGCAGTTCTTC. The complete variable domain, with remaining parts taken from reference TRBV7-6 and TRBJ2-1, reads GAGVSQSPRYKVTKRGQDVALRCDPISGHVSLYWYRQALGQGPEFLTYFNYEAQQDKSGLPNDRFSAERPEGSISTLTIQRTEQRDSAMYRCASSFRTRENNEQFFGPGTRLTVL.

The rearrangement uses TRBV6-6 and TRBJ1-1; D not resolved. The CDR3 consists of 16 residues. V lost 2 bases, J lost 1 base, and 14 bases lay in between. CDR1 is MNHNY and CDR2 is SVGAGI in the germline V gene (reference sequence). The CDR3 spells CASSYPKSGSNTEAFF. The CDR3 bases are TGTGCCAGCAGTTACCCGAAGAGTGGATCGAACACTGAAGCTTTCTTT.

This clonotype was observed a few times. The chain is built from TRBV20-1 and TRBJ2-2, with 9 positions matching TRBD2. With V trimmed by 0 bases and J by 4 bases, 6 bases remained unmatched. The V gene's germline CDR1 is DFQATT and CDR2 SNEGSKA (reference sequence). The CDR3 runs 16 residues. CDR3 loop: CSARDRRGGLTGELFF. DNA for the CDR3: TGCAGTGCTAGAGATCGGCGGGGGGGCCTCACCGGGGAGCTGTTTTTT.

The J gene is TRBJ1-5, the V gene TRBV7-8; D is perhaps TRBD1 (5 bases). This CDR3 spans 20 amino acids. V lost 1 base and J 2 bases, leaving 24 bases between the germline ends. Germline CDR1 SGHVS, CDR2 FQNEAQ. CDR3 region: CASSLDEFGDPGEGNQPQHF. CDR3 DNA sequence: TGTGCCAGCAGCTTAGATGAGTTTGGGGACCCCGGAGAAGGCAATCAGCCCCAGCATTTT.

J is TRBJ2-2 and V is TRBV20-1, with D perhaps matching TRBD1 (5 bases). The V gene's germline CDR1 is DFQATT and CDR2 SNEGSKA (reference sequence). The V and J ends lost 3 bases and 3 bases respectively, with 11 bases between them. The CDR3 has 14 amino acids. For the CDR3, the DNA is TGCAGTGCTAGGCCCAGGGAAGACACCGGGGAGCTGTTTTTT. This translates into CSARPREDTGELFF.

This clonotype was counted at least ten times. The CDR3: CASSERTSYNEQFF. CDR3 DNA sequence: TGTGCCAGCAGTGAAAGGACCTCCTACAATGAGCAGTTCTTC. The chain recombines TRBV5-4 with TRBJ2-1; the D is unclear. V was clipped by 5 bases and J by 0 bases, with 9 bases between them. Germline lookup yields CDR1 SGHNT and CDR2 YYREEE (reference sequence). The CDR3 sequence is 14 residues long.

The chain is built from TRBV6-2 or TRBV6-3 and TRBJ2-3; 9 bases align to TRBD2. The J segment lost 6 bases and the V segment lost 5 bases, leaving 12 bases of the junction unmatched. The CDR3 extends over 16 amino acids. Germline lookup yields CDR1 MNHEY and CDR2 SVGEGT. The CDR3: CASSETWLAGADTQYF. DNA for the CDR3: TGTGCCAGCAGTGAAACTTGGTTAGCGGGGGCCGATACGCAGTATTTT.

The chain has TRBV4-1 and TRBJ2-2; 9 bases agree with TRBD2. The V and J ends lost 11 bases and 5 bases, in that order; junction bases with no gene match: 15. The CDR3 covers 16 residues. Germline CDR1 reads MGHRA; CDR2 reads YSYEKL. The CDR3 bases are TGCGCCGGTTCGAGAAGCGGGGGGCCAGGGACCGGGGAGCTGTTTTTT. This gives the protein CAGSRSGGPGTGELFF.

The genes are TRBV20-1 and TRBJ2-1; 8 nucleotides match TRBD2. The CDR3 is 12 amino acids. Trimming cost V 7 bases and J 2 bases; bases outside gene matches: 1. Germline assignment: CDR1 DFQATT and CDR2 SNEGSKA (reference sequence). The CDR3: CSVRGAYNEQFF. The CDR3 coding sequence is TGCAGTGTGCGGGGGGCCTACAATGAGCAGTTCTTC.

This clonotype was counted ten times or more. This chain uses TRBV27 with TRBJ2-1; 10 bases align to TRBD2. Germline trimming cut 2 bases from V and 3 bases from J; bases unmatched to any gene: 10. The length of the CDR3 is 18 residues. The germline V gene has CDR1 MNHEY and CDR2 SMNVEV (reference sequence). This chain's CDR3 is CASSLGPGLAINYNEQFF. The CDR3, as DNA: TGTGCCAGCAGTTTAGGCCCGGGACTAGCGATTAACTACAATGAGCAGTTCTTC.

This clonotype occurred a few times. The chain has TRBV3-1 and TRBJ1-4, with unresolved D. The V gene's germline CDR1 is LGHDT and CDR2 YNNKEL (reference sequence). V was pared by 0 bases and J by 3 bases, with 5 bases between. The CDR3 spans 14 residues. The CDR3 coding sequence is TGTGCCAGCAGCCAAGAATCAGCTAATGAAAAACTGTTTTTT. Encoded protein: CASSQESANEKLFF. Variable domain in full (rest from reference TRBV3-1 and TRBJ1-4): DTAVSQTPKYLVTQMGNDKSIKCEQNLGHDTMYWYKQDSKKFLKIMFSYNNKELIINETVPNRFSPKSPDKAHLNLHINSLELGDSAVYFCASSQESANEKLFFGSGTQLSVL.

This clonotype was found many times. The V gene is TRBV6-6, the J gene TRBJ2-1; 8 nucleotides match TRBD1. V shed 0 bases, J shed 3 bases, and the junction held 1 base outside the gene matches. The CDR3 is 15 amino acids. Germline lookup yields CDR1 MNHNY and CDR2 SVGAGI (reference sequence). In nucleotides, the CDR3 is TGTGCCAGCAGTTACTCAGGGACAGGCTACAATGAGCAGTTCTTC. Translated, it gives CASSYSGTGYNEQFF.

This clonotype came up many times. The V and J genes are TRBV7-6 and TRBJ1-2; D is possibly TRBD1 (6 bases). CDR1 is SGHVS, CDR2 FNYEAQ, per germline. The CDR3 has 13 residues. The ends were cut back, 0 bases at V and 7 bases at J, with 9 bases in the middle. Here the CDR3 reads CASSLAYRVGYTF. The CDR3 bases are TGTGCCAGCAGCTTAGCCTACAGGGTTGGCTACACCTTC.

The genes are TRBV14 and TRBJ2-7; D gene ambiguous. Trimming removed 3 bases at V and 4 bases at J, with 10 bases between. The CDR3 is 13 residues long. The germline gives CDR1 SGHDN, CDR2 FVKESK. CDR3 amino acids: CASSHRLGYEQYV. DNA for the CDR3: TGTGCCAGCAGCCACCGGTTGGGGTACGAGCAGTACGTC.

There are many counts of this clonotype. The chain couples TRBV7-6 to TRBJ2-3, with TRBD2 matching 7 bases. CDR3 length equals 15 residues. V was clipped by 3 bases and J by 0 bases; unmatched bases: 3. Germline V gene lookup returns CDR1 SGHVS and CDR2 FNYEAQ. CDR3 amino acids: CASSFGGTSTDTQYF. CDR3 coding DNA: TGTGCCAGCAGCTTCGGGGGGACTAGCACAGATACGCAGTATTTT.

Notes on this clonotype: This clone may be a read error of a much larger clone one base away. The chain carries TRBV6-8 and TRBJ2-5; TRBD1 matches 7 bases. V lost 5 bases, J lost 12 bases, and 12 bases stayed unmatched. The length of the CDR3 is 13 residues. The germline V gene encodes CDR1 MNHGY and CDR2 SAAAGT. As DNA, the CDR3 is TGTGCCAGCAGTCGCCCGGGACAGACGCAAAAGTACTTC. Residues: CASSRPGQTQKYF.

The chain combines TRBV5-6 with TRBJ2-1; maybe TRBD1 (6 bases). V was pared by 4 bases and J by 5 bases, with 16 bases between. The CDR3 spans 15 residues. The germline gives CDR1 SGHDT, CDR2 YYEEEE. The CDR3 region has the DNA TGTGCCAGCAGCCCCCAGAGGGGGTTGGACAATGAGCAGTTCTTC. As protein: CASSPQRGLDNEQFF.

This clonotype has more than one count but fewer than ten. The chain is built from TRBV4-1 and TRBJ1-6; tentatively, D is TRBD1 (5 bases). Trimming left V 6 bases short and J 7 bases short, with 7 bases between. This CDR3 has 12 residues. Per the germline V gene, CDR1 is MGHRA and CDR2 is YSYEKL. The CDR3 loop reads CASRTANSPLHF. As DNA, the CDR3 is TGCGCCAGCAGGACAGCAAATTCACCCCTCCACTTT.

The rearrangement joins TRBV28 to TRBJ1-2, with 7 bases matching TRBD1. V dropped 6 bases and J dropped 2; count of bases not matched to a gene: 3. There are 13 residues in the CDR3. CDR1 and CDR2 (germline): MDHEN, SYDVKM. The CDR3 sequence is CASRVTGNYGYTF. CDR3 bases: TGTGCCAGCAGGGTGACAGGGAACTATGGCTACACCTTC.

The chain joins TRBV25-1 to TRBJ1-4; tentatively, D is TRBD1 (6 bases). Germline V gene sequence: CDR1 MGHDK, CDR2 SYGVNS. The V end lost 5 bases, the J end lost 7 bases, and 20 bases lay between the germline ends. The CDR3 consists of 16 residues. This chain's CDR3 is CASSPQLARGREKLFF. The CDR3 DNA reads TGTGCCAGCAGTCCCCAACTCGCCAGGGGCCGTGAAAAACTGTTTTTT. Full variable domain (outside the CDR3, taken from reference TRBV25-1 and TRBJ1-4): EADIYQTPRYLVIGTGKKITLECSQTMGHDKMYWYQQDPGMELHLIHYSYGVNSTEKGDLSSESTVSRIRTEHFPLTLESARPSHTSQYLCASSPQLARGREKLFFGSGTQLSVL.

Notes on this clonotype: The CDR3 carries no conserved terminal phenylalanine or tryptophan, so it likely arises from a read error. The chain joins TRBV7-6 to TRBJ2-5; 11 bases are shared with TRBD2. Germline V CDR1 and CDR2: SGHVS, FNYEAQ. V lost 4 bases and J lost 2; bases outside the gene matches: 6. CDR3 length equals 16 residues. The CDR3 sequence: CASSSKTSGVQETQYL. DNA of the CDR3: TGTGCCAGCAGCTCGAAGACTAGCGGGGTACAAGAGACCCAGTACCTC.